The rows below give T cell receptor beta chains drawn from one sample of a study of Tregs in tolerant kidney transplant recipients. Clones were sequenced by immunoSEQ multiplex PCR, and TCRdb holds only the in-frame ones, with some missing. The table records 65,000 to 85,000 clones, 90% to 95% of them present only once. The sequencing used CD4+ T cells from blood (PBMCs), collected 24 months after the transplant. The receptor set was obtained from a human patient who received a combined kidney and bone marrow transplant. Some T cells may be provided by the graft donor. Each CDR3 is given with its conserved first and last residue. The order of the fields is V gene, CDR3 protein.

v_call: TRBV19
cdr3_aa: CASRPGQGTGELFF

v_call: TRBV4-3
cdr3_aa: CASSHSGQGGYEQYF

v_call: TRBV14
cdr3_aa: CASSPRASSYEQYF

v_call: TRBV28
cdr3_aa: CASSLSGGHQPQHF

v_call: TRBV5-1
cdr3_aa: CASLGLAGGTDTQYF

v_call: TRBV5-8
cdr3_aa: CASLKRGAETQYF

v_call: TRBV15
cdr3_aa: CATSRDYSYGYTF

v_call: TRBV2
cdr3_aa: CASRLVLTGVGELFF

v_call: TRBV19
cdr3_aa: CASSTTGGSKGYTF

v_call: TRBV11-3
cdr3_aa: CASSLEKWKGTDYGYTF

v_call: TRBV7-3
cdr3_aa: CASSPHRDSGEQYF

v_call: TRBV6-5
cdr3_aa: CASSVPGGSYNEQFF

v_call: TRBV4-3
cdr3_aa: CASSYRTGMLLETQYF

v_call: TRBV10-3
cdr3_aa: CATGTSGGDTQYF

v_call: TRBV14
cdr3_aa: CASSRTGGKIPYPNYGYTF

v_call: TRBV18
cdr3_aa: CASSRDRGGYGYTF

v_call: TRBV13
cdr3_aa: CASSQDRRTPRGYGYTF

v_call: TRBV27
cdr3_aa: CASSFEPRYTEAFF